A single sample is the source of the 27 T cell receptor beta chains below, sequenced in a study of T cell responses to AZD1222 COVID-19 vaccine. The table came from immunoSEQ multiplex PCR; TCRdb's copy has only in-frame clones and leaves some out. The sample includes some 200,000 clones, 85% to 95% of them seen just once. Here the sequenced sample was peripheral blood, taken on day 0 of MenACWY control vaccination. These receptors were taken from an adult in good health.

The chain has TRBV27 and TRBJ1-6, with 8 nucleotides matching TRBD1. Trimming cost V 7 bases and J 7 bases; bases outside gene matches: 3. The CDR3 contains 13 residues. Germline loops: CDR1 MNHEY, CDR2 SMNVEV (reference sequence). The CDR3 region is CASTGQGNSPLHF. The CDR3, as DNA: TGTGCCAGCACCGGACAGGGAAATTCACCCCTCCACTTT.

In this sample, this clone turned up once. The J gene is TRBJ1-1, the V gene TRBV2; unclear D gene. Germline V lookup: CDR1 SNHLY, CDR2 FYNNEI. The CDR3 totals 13 residues. The germline V and J ends were trimmed by 8 bases and 1 base, with 11 bases remaining between them. CDR3 nucleotides: TGTGCCAGCCCCGGGGTGTGGAACACTGAAGCTTTCTTT. Protein product: CASPGVWNTEAFF.

The J gene is TRBJ1-1, the V gene TRBV11-2; TRBD1 is a possible D gene (5 bases). Between the trimmed V and J ends, which lost 1 base and 4 bases, there was a span of 13 bases. Germline values: CDR1 SGHAT, CDR2 FQNNGV. The length of the CDR3 is 15 residues. The CDR3 DNA is TGTGCCAGCAGCTTAGCGCTTAGTAGGGGCACTGAAGCTTTCTTT. It yields the protein CASSLALSRGTEAFF.

The chain employs TRBV4-2 and TRBJ1-1; tentatively, D is TRBD1 (5 bases). Germline V gene sequence: CDR1 LGHNA, CDR2 YNFKEQ. The V gene lost 0 bases and the J gene lost 4 bases, with 18 bases spanning the gap. The CDR3 spans 17 residues. CDR3 sequence: CASSQEAGNRGLTEAFF. For the CDR3, the DNA is TGTGCCAGCAGCCAAGAGGCAGGGAATAGGGGACTCACTGAAGCTTTCTTT.

V is TRBV6-5 and J is TRBJ2-2; the D is unclear. V was shortened by 3 bases and J by 4 bases, with 12 bases between the two germline ends. The CDR3 contains 15 residues. Germline CDR1 MNHEY, CDR2 SVGAGI. Here the CDR3 reads CASSYMGRATGELFF. CDR3 DNA sequence: TGTGCCAGCAGTTATATGGGAAGGGCCACCGGGGAGCTGTTTTTT.

The V and J genes are TRBV24-1 and TRBJ2-5, with 8 bases lining up with TRBD2. This CDR3 comprises 16 residues. Per the germline V gene, CDR1 is KGHDR and CDR2 is SFDVKD. The trim removed 3 bases at V and 3 bases at J, leaving 8 bases unmatched. This CDR3 is CATSDPSSGGKETQYF. CDR3 nucleotides: TGTGCCACCAGTGATCCCTCGAGCGGGGGAAAAGAGACCCAGTACTTC.

The chain has TRBV28 and TRBJ1-2, with unresolved D. Germline CDR1 is MDHEN and CDR2 is SYDVKM. The CDR3 runs to 13 residues. Trimming cost V 2 bases and J 7 bases, with 11 bases left between them. The CDR3 protein is CASSLLNTGGYTF. For the CDR3, the DNA is TGTGCCAGCAGTTTACTGAACACGGGTGGCTACACCTTC.

The chain recombines TRBV7-9 with TRBJ1-1, with D possibly TRBD1 on 6 matching bases. Germline CDR1 reads SEHNR; CDR2 reads FQNEAQ (reference sequence). Between the trimmed V and J ends, which lost 7 bases and 11 bases, there was a span of 17 bases. The CDR3 extends over 12 amino acids. The CDR3 bases are TGTGCCAGCACCTCGGGGGGCGGGTCGGCTTTCTTT. Translating it yields CASTSGGGSAFF.

This chain joins TRBV28 and TRBJ1-3; D perhaps matches TRBD1 (6 bases). CDR1 is MDHEN, CDR2 SYDVKM, per germline. This CDR3 comprises 18 residues. V lost 5 bases and J 5 bases, leaving 25 bases between the germline ends. CDR3 in DNA: TGTGCCAGCAGTGCCCCTTCCCTCCCGGACAGTAAGCGAAACACCATATATTTT. This gives the protein CASSAPSLPDSKRNTIYF.

This clone was counted once. This chain connects TRBV3-1 (or the pseudogene TRBV3-2) to TRBJ1-2; D remains unclear. The CDR3 length is 15 residues. V lost 4 bases and J lost 5, with 17 bases in between. Germline V gives CDR1 LGHDT, CDR2 YNNKEL (reference sequence). The CDR3 DNA is TGTGCCAGCAGCCCAACCGGAGGCTCCTTTTATGGCTACACCTTC. Its protein is CASSPTGGSFYGYTF.

This clone was picked up one time. The chain combines TRBV7-8 with TRBJ2-5; 8 positions match TRBD2. Trimming cost V 8 bases and J 1 base; bases outside gene matches: 3. This CDR3 comprises 13 residues. The V gene's germline CDR1 is SGHVS and CDR2 FQNEAQ. CDR3 sequence reads: CASAGGLQETQYF. The CDR3 DNA sequence: TGTGCCAGCGCGGGGGGCCTCCAAGAGACCCAGTACTTC.

The CDR3 DNA reads TGTGCCAGCAGCTTGGGGGACACCTATGGCTACACCTTC. Translating gives CASSLGDTYGYTF. The chain links TRBV5-4 to TRBJ1-2, with D perhaps TRBD1 (6 bases). Germline lookup yields CDR1 SGHNT and CDR2 YYREEE (reference sequence). With 0 bases removed from V and 4 bases from J, the gap between germline ends came to 7 bases. The CDR3 is 13 residues long. The variable domain in full, with the rest retrieved from reference TRBV5-4 and TRBJ1-2, is ETGVTQSPTHLIKTRGQQVTLRCSSQSGHNTVSWYQQALGQGPQFIFQYYREEENGRGNFPPRFSGLQFPNYSSELNVNALELDDSALYLCASSLGDTYGYTFGSGTRLTVV.

The chain couples TRBV5-4 to TRBJ1-2; unclear D gene. The V end lost 3 bases, the J end lost 4 bases, and 7 bases lay between the germline ends. Germline V lookup: CDR1 SGHNT, CDR2 YYREEE (reference sequence). The CDR3 runs 12 residues. This CDR3 reads CASSSGSYGYTF. The CDR3 nucleotides are TGTGCCAGCAGCTCCGGCAGCTATGGCTACACCTTC.

The J gene is TRBJ1-1, the V gene TRBV6-6, with D uncertain. Germline CDR1 reads MNHNY; CDR2 reads SVGAGI (reference sequence). The V end lost 8 bases, the J end lost 0 bases, and 7 bases lay between the germline ends. This CDR3 spans 12 amino acids. DNA for the CDR3: TGTGCCAGCCGCGGGATGAACACTGAAGCTTTCTTT. Amino acids: CASRGMNTEAFF.

This chain uses TRBV3-1 (or the pseudogene TRBV3-2) with TRBJ2-1; 8 positions agree with TRBD2. Trimming cost V 2 bases and J 6 bases; bases outside gene matches: 3. CDR3 length: 14 residues. Looked up from germline, CDR1 is LGHDT and CDR2 is YNNKEL (reference sequence). This CDR3 is CASSQYGGANEQFF. CDR3 DNA: TGTGCCAGCAGCCAATACGGGGGGGCCAATGAGCAGTTCTTC.

The chain employs TRBV3-1 (or the pseudogene TRBV3-2) and TRBJ1-4; TRBD1 might be the D (5 bases). CDR3 length: 16 residues. V shed 1 base and J shed 5 bases, with 14 bases lying between them. Germline lookup yields CDR1 LGHDT and CDR2 YNNKEL (reference sequence). This CDR3 is CASSQVGASPNEKLFF. DNA of the CDR3: TGTGCCAGCAGCCAAGTTGGGGCCAGCCCGAATGAAAAACTGTTTTTT.

V and J are TRBV15 and TRBJ1-1; tentatively, D is TRBD1 (5 bases). The CDR3 contains 14 residues. Trimming removed 1 base from V and 4 bases from J, with 10 bases in between. CDR1 is LNHNV and CDR2 is YYDKDF in the germline V gene (reference sequence). The CDR3 spells CATSRGDLVTEAFF. CDR3 coding DNA: TGTGCCACCAGCAGAGGGGACTTGGTCACTGAAGCTTTCTTT.

The V and J genes are TRBV18 and TRBJ2-7; 10 bases align to TRBD1. The V gene's germline CDR1 is KGHSH and CDR2 LQKENI. The trim removed 4 bases at V and 4 bases at J, leaving 4 bases unmatched. There are 14 residues in the CDR3. CDR3 nucleotides: TGTGCCAGCTCACGCGGGACAGGGGTGTACGAGCAGTACTTC. Translating it yields CASSRGTGVYEQYF.

V gene TRBV28 combines with J gene TRBJ1-6; TRBD1 aligns across 7 bases. This CDR3 contains 14 residues. Trimming took 4 bases from V and 10 from J; bases not matched to a gene: 7. Germline V gives CDR1 MDHEN, CDR2 SYDVKM. CDR3 sequence (DNA): TGTGCCAGCAGTTCTTTCAGGGGGGGGTCACCCCTCCACTTT. This codes for CASSSFRGGSPLHF.

The chain combines TRBV18 with TRBJ1-2; 8 bases agree with TRBD1. The germline gives CDR1 KGHSH, CDR2 LQKENI. The junction had 4 bases not matched to a gene; V was cut back by 3 bases and J by 4 bases. The length of the CDR3 is 14 residues. CDR3 bases: TGTGCCAGCTCACCCCGGACAGGGACCTATGGCTACACCTTC. It codes for CASSPRTGTYGYTF. Full variable domain (outside the CDR3, taken from reference TRBV18 and TRBJ1-2): NAGVMQNPRHLVRRRGQEARLRCSPMKGHSHVYWYRQLPEEGLKFMVYLQKENIIDESGMPKERFSAEFPKEGPSILRIQQVVRGDSAAYFCASSPRTGTYGYTFGSGTRLTVV.

The V call is TRBV2, the J call TRBJ2-7; 11 nucleotides agree with TRBD2. CDR3 length equals 14 residues. V shed 6 bases, J shed 4 bases, and the junction held 5 bases outside the gene matches. The V gene's germline CDR1 is SNHLY and CDR2 FYNNEI. The CDR3 spells CASSALAGAYEQYF. The CDR3 DNA reads TGTGCCAGCAGCGCACTAGCGGGGGCTTACGAGCAGTACTTC.

The rearrangement uses TRBV18 and TRBJ1-1, with a possible D match to TRBD1 (5 bases). The CDR3 is 14 amino acids. Between the trimmed V and J ends, which lost 5 bases and 1 base, there was a span of 11 bases. The germline CDR1 and CDR2 sequences are KGHSH and LQKENI. CDR3 protein: CASSSTQGNTEAFF. CDR3 bases: TGTGCCAGCTCATCTACTCAGGGGAACACTGAAGCTTTCTTT.

The J gene is TRBJ1-1, the V gene TRBV28; D ambiguous. V was cut by 7 bases and J by 3 bases, with 18 bases left in between. Germline V CDR1 and CDR2: MDHEN, SYDVKM. There are 15 residues in the CDR3. CDR3 region: CASNPAGQFHTEAFF. In nucleotides, the CDR3 is TGTGCCAGCAACCCGGCCGGGCAGTTCCACACTGAAGCTTTCTTT.

The gene calls are TRBV6-1 and TRBJ2-7; 9 bases are shared with TRBD1. Looked up from germline, CDR1 is MNHNS and CDR2 is SASEGT. The CDR3 covers 15 residues. Trimming removed 2 bases from V and 2 bases from J; junction bases left unmatched: 4. The CDR3: CASSEFGTGTYEQYF. Here the CDR3 DNA reads TGTGCCAGCAGTGAATTCGGGACAGGGACCTACGAGCAGTACTTC.

This clone was detected only a few times. The chain recombines TRBV7-2 with TRBJ2-7, with 7 bases fitting TRBD1. The CDR3 contains 13 residues. Germline lookup yields CDR1 SGHTA and CDR2 FQGNSA. The V and J ends lost 4 bases and 6 bases, in that order; junction bases with no gene match: 6. In DNA, the CDR3 is TGTGCCAGCAGCTCGTTACAGGGGTCCGAGCAGTACTTC. This codes for CASSSLQGSEQYF.

This clone was counted only a few times. The V gene is TRBV6-5, the J gene TRBJ1-6, with D unclear. The CDR3 sequence is 14 residues long. CDR1 is MNHEY, CDR2 SVGAGI, per germline. The V end lost 2 bases, the J end lost 5 bases, and 7 bases lay between the germline ends. CDR3 protein: CASSYDTDNSPLHF. The CDR3 DNA sequence: TGTGCCAGCAGTTACGATACAGATAATTCACCCCTCCACTTT.

V usage is TRBV5-1 and J usage is TRBJ2-5; TRBD1 aligns across 7 bases. In germline, CDR1 is SGHRS, CDR2 YFSETQ. V gave up 0 bases and J gave up 2 bases; unmatched junction bases: 1. The CDR3 is 14 amino acids. The CDR3 DNA is TGCGCCAGCAGCTTGGACAGGGGACAAGAGACCCAGTACTTC. It is translated as CASSLDRGQETQYF. Using reference TRBV5-1 and TRBJ2-5 for the parts outside the CDR3, the full variable domain is KAGVTQTPRYLIKTRGQQVTLSCSPISGHRSVSWYQQTPGQGLQFLFEYFSETQRNKGNFPGRFSGRQFSNSRSEMNVSTLELGDSALYLCASSLDRGQETQYFGPGTRLLVL.